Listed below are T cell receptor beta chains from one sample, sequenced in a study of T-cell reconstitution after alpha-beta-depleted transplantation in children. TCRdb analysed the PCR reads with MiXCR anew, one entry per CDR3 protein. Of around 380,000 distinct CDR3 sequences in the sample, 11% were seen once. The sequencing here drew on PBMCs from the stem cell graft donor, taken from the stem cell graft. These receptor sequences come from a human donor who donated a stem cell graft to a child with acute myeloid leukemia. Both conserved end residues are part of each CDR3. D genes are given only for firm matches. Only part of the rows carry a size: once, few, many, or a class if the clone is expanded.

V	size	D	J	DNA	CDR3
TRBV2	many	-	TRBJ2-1	TGTGCCAGCAGTGGGGGCGGGACAAGGACTGGGGGATCGTACAATGAGCAGTTCTTC	CASSGGGTRTGGSYNEQFF
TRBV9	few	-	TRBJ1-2	TGTGCCAGCAGCGCGGGTGGGGAAGCGGGCTACACCTTC	CASSAGGEAGYTF
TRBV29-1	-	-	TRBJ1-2	TGCAGCGAGGACTATGGCTACACCTTC	CSEDYGYTF
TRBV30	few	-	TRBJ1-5	TGTGCCTGGAGTGTTGGGGATGGCAATCAGCCCCAGCATTTT	CAWSVGDGNQPQHF
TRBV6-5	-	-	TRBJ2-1	TGTGCCAGCAGTTACCGACTCCCCGGGACCAATGAGCAGTTCTTC	CASSYRLPGTNEQFF
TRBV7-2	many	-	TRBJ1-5	TGTGCCAGCAGCTTAGACGGTCAGAGCAATCAGCCCCAGCATTTT	CASSLDGQSNQPQHF
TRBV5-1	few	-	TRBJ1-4	TGCGCCAGCAGCTTGGGCCCCGGGGATCGGGAAAAACTGTTTTTT	CASSLGPGDREKLFF
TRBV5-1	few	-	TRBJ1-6	TGCGCCAGCAGCTTGGGAGTCGAGAATTCACCCCTCCACTTT	CASSLGVENSPLHF
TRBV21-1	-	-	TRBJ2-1	TGTGCCAGCAGCAAAGATCTGGACAGGGTTACCTACAATGAGCAGTTCTTC	CASSKDLDRVTYNEQFF
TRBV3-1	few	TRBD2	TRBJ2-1	TGTGCCAGCAGCCAAGTGGGCGGGAGGGATGAGCGTGAGCAGTTCTTC	CASSQVGGRDEREQFF
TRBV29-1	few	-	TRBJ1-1	TGCAGCGTTGAAGTACGGAGGAACACTGAAGCTTTCTTT	CSVEVRRNTEAFF
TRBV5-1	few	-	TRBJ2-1	TGCGCCAGCAGCTTTAGGAGCGAGCACTCGGCACAGTTCTTC	CASSFRSEHSAQFF
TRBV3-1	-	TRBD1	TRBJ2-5	TGTGCCAGCAGCCAAGTGGACAGGTCGGGAGAGACCCAGTACTTC	CASSQVDRSGETQYF
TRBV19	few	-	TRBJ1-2	TGTGCCAGTAGTCCTTCGACGGGGGCGCGATATGGCTACACCTTC	CASSPSTGARYGYTF
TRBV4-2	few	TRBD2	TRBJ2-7	TGTGCCAGCAGCCAAGAGGCCCTAGCGGGAACTAGCTCCTACGAGCAGTACTTC	CASSQEALAGTSSYEQYF
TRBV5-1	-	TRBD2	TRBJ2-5	TGCGCCAGCAGCGCCGGAATAGCGGGAGGCAGGGAAGGGACCCAGTACTTC	CASSAGIAGGREGTQYF
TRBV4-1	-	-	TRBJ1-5	TGCGCCAGCAGCCAACAGGGTAACCAGCCCCAGCATTTT	CASSQQGNQPQHF
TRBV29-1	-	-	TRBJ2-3	TGCAGCGTTGAAGGTTTAGGGGGTAATACGCAGTATTTT	CSVEGLGGNTQYF
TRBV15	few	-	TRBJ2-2	TGTGCCACCACCAAGGTCACCTACACCGGGGAGCTGTTTTTT	CATTKVTYTGELFF
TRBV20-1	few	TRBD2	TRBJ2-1	TGCAGTGCTAGTTCGGGGGGTTCCTACAATGAGCAGTTCTTC	CSASSGGSYNEQFF
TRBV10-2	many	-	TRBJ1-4	TGCGCCAGCAGTGAGTCACCTGCGGGACCAACTAATGAAAAACTGTTTTTT	CASSESPAGPTNEKLFF
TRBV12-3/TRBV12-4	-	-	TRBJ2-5	TGTGCCAGCAGCCCCCGTTTGAGAGAGACCCAGTACTTC	CASSPRLRETQYF
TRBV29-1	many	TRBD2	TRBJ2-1	TGCAGAGCGGGAGGGCCGTTGGAGCAGTTCTTC	CRAGGPLEQFF
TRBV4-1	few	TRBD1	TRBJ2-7	TGCGCCAGCAGCCAAGAGATCCAGGGGGCTATTTACGAGCAGTACTTC	CASSQEIQGAIYEQYF
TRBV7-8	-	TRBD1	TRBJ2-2	TGTGCCAGCAGAGAGGGGGCATCCGTCGGGGAGCTGTTTTTT	CASREGASVGELFF
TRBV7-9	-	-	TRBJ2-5	TGTGCCAGCAGCTTAGGACTAGGAACGCACCAAGAGACCCAGTACTTC	CASSLGLGTHQETQYF
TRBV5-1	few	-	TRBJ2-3	TGCGCCAGCAGCCGCCGCGGTGAGGATACGCAGTATTTT	CASSRRGEDTQYF
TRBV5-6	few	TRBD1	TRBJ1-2	TGTGCCAGCAGCTTGGTAGGGACAGATTTTTTCTATGGCTACACCTTC	CASSLVGTDFFYGYTF
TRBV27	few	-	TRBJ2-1	TGTGCCAGCAGTTTCGGGGCTCTCGGAGAGCAGTTCTTC	CASSFGALGEQFF
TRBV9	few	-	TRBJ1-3	TGTGCCAGCAGCTTAGAAGGCAGTCCTGGAAACACCATATATTTT	CASSLEGSPGNTIYF
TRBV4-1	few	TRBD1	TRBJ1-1	TGCGCCAGCAGCCAAGCCGGGACAGGGTGGACTGAAGCTTTCTTT	CASSQAGTGWTEAFF
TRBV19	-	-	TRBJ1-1	TGTGCCAGTATCCCCGGGGGCGCGTTGAACACTGAAGCTTTCTTT	CASIPGGALNTEAFF
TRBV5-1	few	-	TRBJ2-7	TGCGCCAGCACCGGACAGAGGGGAGCGGCCTACGAGCAGTACTTC	CASTGQRGAAYEQYF
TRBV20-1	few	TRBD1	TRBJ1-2	TGCAGTGGGGGGGGACAGAATAACTATGGCTACACCTTC	CSGGGQNNYGYTF
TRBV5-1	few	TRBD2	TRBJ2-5	TGCGCCAGCAGCTTGGACGTAGCGGGGGGGCTGGAGACCCAGTACTTC	CASSLDVAGGLETQYF
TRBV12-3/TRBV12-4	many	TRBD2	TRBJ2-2	TGTGCCAGCAGTTCGGGACTAGCGGGAGCCGGGGAGCTGTTTTTT	CASSSGLAGAGELFF
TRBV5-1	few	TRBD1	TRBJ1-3	TGCGCCAGCAGCTCCCACGGACAGGTCGACTCTGGAAACACCATATATTTT	CASSSHGQVDSGNTIYF
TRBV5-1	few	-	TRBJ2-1	TGCGCCAGCAGCTTATTCTCGATTGGGGTCAATGAGCAGTTCTTC	CASSLFSIGVNEQFF
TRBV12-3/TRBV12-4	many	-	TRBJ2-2	TGTGCCAGCACCTGGGGGTCCGGCGGGGAGCTGTTTTTT	CASTWGSGGELFF
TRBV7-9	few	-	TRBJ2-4	TGTGCCAGCAGCTTAGTGGGCAACGCCAAAAACATTCAGTACTTC	CASSLVGNAKNIQYF
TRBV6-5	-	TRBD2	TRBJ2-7	TGTGCCAGCAGTTACTCGGGGACTAGCGGATGGGGCCACGAGCAGTACTTC	CASSYSGTSGWGHEQYF
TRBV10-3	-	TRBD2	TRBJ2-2	TGTGCCATCAGTGCCGGGACTAGCGGGGGAGTGGGGGAGCTGTTTTTT	CAISAGTSGGVGELFF
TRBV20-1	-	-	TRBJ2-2	TGCAGTGCTACCGGGGCCCTTGGCGGGGAGCTGTTTTTT	CSATGALGGELFF
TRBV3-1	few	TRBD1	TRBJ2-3	TGTGCCAGCAGCCAAGCTGACAGGGCAGGCACAGATACGCAGTATTTT	CASSQADRAGTDTQYF
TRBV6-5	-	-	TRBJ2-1	TGTGCCAGCAGTTACGGAGGGAGCGGCCATGAGCAGTTCTTC	CASSYGGSGHEQFF
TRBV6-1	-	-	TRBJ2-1	TGTGCCAGCAGACCGTTGGGGGGCTTCAATGAGCAGTTCTTC	CASRPLGGFNEQFF
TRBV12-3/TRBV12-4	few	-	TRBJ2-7	TGTGCCAGCAGTTTAGCGCAGGGGACAACCTACGAGCAGTACTTC	CASSLAQGTTYEQYF
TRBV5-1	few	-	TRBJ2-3	TGCGCCAGCACCGCTTGGGAGGATACGCAGTATTTT	CASTAWEDTQYF
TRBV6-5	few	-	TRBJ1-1	TGTGCCAGCAGTTACTCCCTAACGGGACAGAACACTGAAGCTTTCTTT	CASSYSLTGQNTEAFF
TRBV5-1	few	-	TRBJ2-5	TGCGCCAGCACGATGGGGGACGGGGAGACCCAGTACTTC	CASTMGDGETQYF
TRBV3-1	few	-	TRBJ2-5	TGTGCCAGCAGCCAAGATTGGGCGGGGTTCCAAGAGACCCAGTACTTC	CASSQDWAGFQETQYF
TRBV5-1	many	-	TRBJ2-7	TGCGCCAGCAGCCTGGAGGGGACAGACTACGAGCAGTACTTC	CASSLEGTDYEQYF
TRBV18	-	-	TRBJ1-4	TGTGCCAGCTCACTGACTCTACGACAGGCAACTAATGAAAAACTGTTTTTT	CASSLTLRQATNEKLFF
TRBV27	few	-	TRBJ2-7	TGTGCCAGCAGTTTCGGGCAGACTTACGAGCAGTACTTC	CASSFGQTYEQYF
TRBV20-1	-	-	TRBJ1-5	TGCAGTGCCCCCACCGACGGGGCGCGGGGTCAGCCCCAGCATTTT	CSAPTDGARGQPQHF
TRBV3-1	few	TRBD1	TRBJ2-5	TGTGCCAGCAGCCCCACATCTGGACAGGGTATTCGGGAGACCCAGTACTTC	CASSPTSGQGIRETQYF
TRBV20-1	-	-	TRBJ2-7	TGCAGTGGGCGGGGCGGTCCTAGCGAGCAGTACTTC	CSGRGGPSEQYF
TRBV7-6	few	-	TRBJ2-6	TGTGCCAGCAGCGCGACTATGGACGGAAGCTCTGGGGCCAACGTCCTGACTTTC	CASSATMDGSSGANVLTF
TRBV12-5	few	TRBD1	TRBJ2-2	TGTGCTAGTTTCCCAGGGGGCCGTGGGGAGCTGTTTTTT	CASFPGGRGELFF
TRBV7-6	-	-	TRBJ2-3	TGTGCCAGCAGCCCGGGGCAGGGCGACACAGATACGCAGTATTTT	CASSPGQGDTDTQYF